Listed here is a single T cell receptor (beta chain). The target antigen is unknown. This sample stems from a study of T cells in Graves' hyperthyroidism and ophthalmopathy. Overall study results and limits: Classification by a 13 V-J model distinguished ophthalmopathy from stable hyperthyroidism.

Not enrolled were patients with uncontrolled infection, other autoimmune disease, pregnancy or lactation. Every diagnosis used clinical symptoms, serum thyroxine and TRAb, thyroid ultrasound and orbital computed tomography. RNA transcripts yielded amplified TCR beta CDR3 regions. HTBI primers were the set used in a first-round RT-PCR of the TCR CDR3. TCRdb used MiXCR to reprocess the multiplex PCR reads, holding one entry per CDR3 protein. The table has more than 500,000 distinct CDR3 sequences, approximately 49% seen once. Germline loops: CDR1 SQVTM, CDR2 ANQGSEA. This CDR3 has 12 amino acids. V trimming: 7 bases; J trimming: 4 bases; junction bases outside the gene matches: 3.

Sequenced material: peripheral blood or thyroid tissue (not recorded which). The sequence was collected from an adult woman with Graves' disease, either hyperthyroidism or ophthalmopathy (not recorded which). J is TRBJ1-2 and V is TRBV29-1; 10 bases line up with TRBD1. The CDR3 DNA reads TGCAGCGCCGACAGGGGGCCCTATGGCTACACCTTC. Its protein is CSADRGPYGYTF.